The rows below give T cell receptor beta chains drawn from one sample of a study of T cell responses to AZD1222 COVID-19 vaccine. TCRdb's copy holds only in-frame clones and misses some; the assay was immunoSEQ multiplex PCR. The profile covers approximately 160,000 clones, with around 93% appearing a single time and approximately 4.8% taken by the ten largest. The input for sequencing was peripheral blood, taken on day 0 of AZD1222 vaccination. These receptors were collected from an adult in good health. The CDR3 runs from the conserved cysteine through the conserved F or W. A D gene is named only where the DNA matches it firmly. Size tells how often a clone was seen (once, few, many) or the class of an expanded clone, and some rows leave it out.

CDR3aa | CDR3nt | v_gene | d_gene | j_gene | abundance
CASSLVWSGNTIYF | TGTGCCAGCAGCTTAGTCTGGTCTGGAAACACCATATATTTT | TRBV7-9 | - | TRBJ1-3 | -
CASSSGREPYEQYF | TGCGCCAGCAGCTCGGGGAGGGAGCCCTACGAGCAGTACTTC | TRBV5-1 | TRBD2 | TRBJ2-7 | -
CASSQESGRAWGTDTQYF | TGCGCCAGCAGCCAAGAAAGCGGGAGGGCCTGGGGCACAGATACGCAGTATTTT | TRBV4-1 | TRBD2 | TRBJ2-3 | -
CASSPQGANTEAFF | TGTGCCAGCAGCCCCCAGGGGGCAAACACTGAAGCTTTCTTT | TRBV6-5 | TRBD1 | TRBJ1-1 | once
CASSLKRLAGPDYEQYF | TGCGCCAGCAGCTTGAAGAGACTAGCGGGTCCCGACTACGAGCAGTACTTC | TRBV5-1 | TRBD2 | TRBJ2-7 | -
CASSHQRGEGYTF | TGTGCCAGCAGCCACCAAAGGGGAGAGGGCTACACCTTC | TRBV7-8 | - | TRBJ1-2 | -
CASRHQETQYF | TGCGCCAGCCGTCATCAAGAGACCCAGTACTTC | TRBV5-1 | - | TRBJ2-5 | -
CASSGDGGYGYTF | TGTGCCAGCAGTGGGGACGGCGGCTATGGCTACACCTTC | TRBV2 | - | TRBJ1-2 | -
CASKRDTGELFF | TGTGCCAGCAAGAGGGATACCGGGGAGCTGTTTTTT | TRBV21-1 | - | TRBJ2-2 | -
CASSRFGQPQHF | TGTGCCAGTAGTAGGTTTGGACAGCCCCAGCATTTT | TRBV19 | - | TRBJ1-5 | -
CASSEIGRNEQYF | TGTGCCAGCAGTGAGATTGGACGCAACGAGCAGTACTTC | TRBV6-1 | - | TRBJ2-7 | -
CASSKSRDKGYNEQFF | TGCGCCAGCAGCAAAAGCCGGGACAAGGGCTACAATGAGCAGTTCTTC | TRBV4-1 | - | TRBJ2-1 | -
CASSFWGAGGYEQYF | TGTGCCAGCAGCTTCTGGGGGGCAGGGGGCTACGAGCAGTACTTC | TRBV11-3 | - | TRBJ2-7 | once
CASSYAGDRAYGYTF | TGTGCCAGCAGTTACGCCGGGGACAGGGCCTATGGCTACACCTTC | TRBV6-6 | TRBD1 | TRBJ1-2 | -
CASSPMGLRNTGELFF | TGTGCCAGCAGCCCAATGGGGCTTCGAAACACCGGGGAGCTGTTTTTT | TRBV5-4 | - | TRBJ2-2 | -
CASSPDRLITSSPLHF | TGCGCCAGCAGCCCGGACCGGCTAATAACGAGTTCACCCCTCCACTTT | TRBV5-1 | - | TRBJ1-6 | -
CASSQEQSSYNEQFF | TGCGCCAGCAGCCAAGAACAGAGCTCCTACAATGAGCAGTTCTTC | TRBV4-1 | - | TRBJ2-1 | -
CATKPGGRMWNTEAFF | TGTGCCACTAAGCCCGGGGGGCGTATGTGGAACACTGAAGCTTTCTTT | TRBV19 | - | TRBJ1-1 | -
CATGRGVDEQFF | TGTGCCACGGGAAGGGGGGTCGATGAGCAGTTCTTC | TRBV6-5 | - | TRBJ2-1 | -
CASSERGNTEAFF | TGTGCCAGCAGTGAACGGGGGAACACTGAAGCTTTCTTT | TRBV6-4 | - | TRBJ1-1 | -
CASSDWTLDYEQYF | TGCGCCAGCAGTGATTGGACACTAGACTACGAGCAGTACTTC | TRBV10-2 | - | TRBJ2-7 | -
CASSDLETQYF | TGTGCCAGCAGCGATTTGGAGACCCAGTACTTC | TRBV11-2 | - | TRBJ2-5 | few
CASRPVSGGNEQFF | TGTGCCAGCAGGCCTGTCTCGGGAGGCAATGAGCAGTTCTTC | TRBV28 | TRBD2 | TRBJ2-1 | -
CAWSGGWWANVLTF | TGTGCCTGGAGCGGAGGATGGTGGGCCAACGTCCTGACTTTC | TRBV30 | - | TRBJ2-6 | -
CASSFLGSGANVLTF | TGTGCCAGCAGTTTTCTCGGCTCTGGGGCCAACGTCCTGACTTTC | TRBV28 | - | TRBJ2-6 | -
CASSLDLGPAGYTF | TGTGCCAGCAGCTTAGATCTGGGTCCTGCCGGCTACACCTTC | TRBV11-2 | - | TRBJ1-2 | -
CASSFRVDTDTQYF | TGTGCCAGCAGCTTTCGAGTTGACACAGATACGCAGTATTTT | TRBV7-8 | - | TRBJ2-3 | -
CATRPTGSGCTAKNIQYF | TGTGCCACCAGACCAACAGGATCGGGGTGTACGGCCAAAAACATTCAGTACTTC | TRBV24-1 | - | TRBJ2-4 | -
CASNSLGLAGEDTQYF | TGTGCCAGCAACTCATTGGGACTAGCGGGAGAAGATACGCAGTATTTT | TRBV5-8 | TRBD2 | TRBJ2-3 | -
CASSNPLLNTIYF | TGTGCCAGCAGCAACCCCTTGTTAAACACCATATATTTT | TRBV5-4 | - | TRBJ1-3 | -
CASRKLSGGYEQYF | TGTGCCAGCAGGAAACTTTCAGGGGGATACGAGCAGTACTTC | TRBV27 | TRBD1 | TRBJ2-7 | -
CASSPGGGEGEQFF | TGCGCCAGCAGCCCGGGCGGGGGGGAAGGAGAGCAGTTCTTC | TRBV5-1 | TRBD2 | TRBJ2-1 | -
CASSGRYNYYGYTF | TGTGCCAGCAGTGGTCGGTATAACTACTATGGCTACACCTTC | TRBV2 | - | TRBJ1-2 | once
CASSNFDSFSYGYTF | TGTGCCAGCAGTAACTTCGACAGTTTCAGCTATGGCTACACCTTC | TRBV6-5 | - | TRBJ1-2 | once
CASSFQGISGNTIYF | TGTGCCAGCAGTTTCCAGGGGATCTCTGGAAACACCATATATTTT | TRBV6-5 | - | TRBJ1-3 | -
CASSPGADTQYF | TGTGCCAGCAGCCCCGGGGCAGATACGCAGTATTTT | TRBV12-3/TRBV12-4 | - | TRBJ2-3 | -
CASTLNSYNEQFF | TGTGCCAGCACACTTAACTCCTACAATGAGCAGTTCTTC | TRBV12-3/TRBV12-4 | - | TRBJ2-1 | -
CAIQGATEAFF | TGTGCCATCCAGGGGGCTACTGAAGCTTTCTTT | TRBV6-6 | TRBD1 | TRBJ1-1 | -
CASSYGTVQPQHF | TGTGCCAGCAGTTACGGGACAGTTCAGCCCCAGCATTTT | TRBV2 | TRBD1 | TRBJ1-5 | -
CASSMGQPNEKLFF | TGCGCCAGCAGTATGGGCCAGCCTAATGAAAAACTGTTTTTT | TRBV5-1 | - | TRBJ1-4 | -
CAWSVGGLGNQPQHF | TGTGCCTGGAGTGTCGGCGGATTGGGCAATCAGCCCCAGCATTTT | TRBV30 | - | TRBJ1-5 | -
CASSQPGQGNSPLHF | TGCGCCAGCAGCCAGCCGGGACAGGGCAATTCACCCCTCCACTTT | TRBV4-1 | TRBD1 | TRBJ1-6 | -
CASSYARQETQYF | TGTGCCAGCAGTTACGCAAGGCAAGAGACCCAGTACTTC | TRBV6-6 | - | TRBJ2-5 | -
CASSLDRAGRYTF | TGTGCCAGCAGCTTAGACCGCGCAGGGAGGTACACCTTC | TRBV7-9 | - | TRBJ1-2 | -
CASSWGGRSQPQHF | TGTGCCAGCAGTTGGGGCGGAAGGAGTCAGCCCCAGCATTTT | TRBV27 | - | TRBJ1-5 | -
CSVETSGGTGTQYF | TGCAGCGTTGAAACTAGCGGGGGGACAGGGACCCAGTACTTC | TRBV29-1 | TRBD2 | TRBJ2-5 | -
CASSIARLSGAGAAYEQYF | TGTGCCAGTAGTATAGCCCGTCTATCAGGGGCAGGAGCAGCCTACGAGCAGTACTTC | TRBV19 | - | TRBJ2-7 | -
CASSQGLAGAYEQYF | TGTGCCAGCAGCCAAGGACTAGCGGGAGCGTACGAGCAGTACTTC | TRBV3-1/TRBV3-2 | TRBD2 | TRBJ2-7 | -
CASSYSGDQETQYF | TGTGCCAGCAGTTATTCAGGGGACCAAGAGACCCAGTACTTC | TRBV27 | - | TRBJ2-5 | once
CASIVNPTFLTLHF | TGTGCCAGCATCGTTAACCCTACGTTTTTAACCCTCCACTTT | TRBV6-5 | - | TRBJ1-6 | few
CASSLEGAGSYNEQFF | TGCGCCAGCAGCCTCGAGGGAGCGGGGTCCTACAATGAGCAGTTCTTC | TRBV4-1 | TRBD2 | TRBJ2-1 | -
CASSEVRFTGELFF | TGTGCCAGCAGTGAAGTCAGATTCACCGGGGAGCTGTTTTTT | TRBV6-4 | - | TRBJ2-2 | -
CASRGGSGSWTDTQYF | TGCGCCAGCAGAGGGGGTAGCGGGAGTTGGACAGATACGCAGTATTTT | TRBV5-1 | TRBD2 | TRBJ2-3 | many
CASSSPGRNTGELFF | TGTGCCAGCAGTTCACCCGGGAGGAACACCGGGGAGCTGTTTTTT | TRBV6-5 | - | TRBJ2-2 | -
CASKLRAPIEQYF | TGCGCCAGCAAGCTCCGGGCTCCTATTGAGCAGTACTTC | TRBV10-1 | - | TRBJ2-7 | once